A single sample is the source of the 27 T cell receptor beta chains below, sequenced in a study of Graves' ophthalmopathy and Graves' hyperthyroidism. The authors amplified TCR beta CDR3 regions, and they did so from RNA transcripts for repertoire sequencing. HTBI primers were used in a first-round RT-PCR, which preceded a second-round multiplex PCR. Each CDR3 protein gets one entry after TCRdb re-called the multiplex PCR reads with MiXCR. Of around 1.1 million distinct CDR3 sequences in the sample, around a third are singletons; the top ten hold roughly 11%. What was sequenced was peripheral blood or thyroid tissue (not recorded which). Source of these receptors: an adult man with Graves' hyperthyroidism.

V is TRBV28 and J is TRBJ2-7; tentative D call: TRBD1 (6 bases). Germline lookup yields CDR1 MDHEN and CDR2 SYDVKM. Trimming took 8 bases from V and 5 from J, leaving 19 bases between them. This CDR3 spans 14 amino acids. In DNA form, the CDR3 reads TGTGCCAGCTTACCATCAGGGGCCGGCCACGAGCAGTACTTC. This codes for CASLPSGAGHEQYF.

This clonotype was recorded at least ten times. The gene calls are TRBV13 and TRBJ1-1; no clear D. V lost 4 bases and J lost 0, with 15 bases in between. The CDR3 totals 16 residues. Germline V gene lookup returns CDR1 PRHDT and CDR2 FYEKMQ (reference sequence). The CDR3 nucleotides read TGTGCCAGCAGCTGGCGCCAAGCCGCGATGAACACTGAAGCTTTCTTT. This translates into CASSWRQAAMNTEAFF.

Ten or more counts support this clonotype. The genes are TRBV6-4 and TRBJ1-1, with D possibly TRBD1 on 6 matching bases. This CDR3 comprises 14 residues. In germline, CDR1 is MRHNA, CDR2 SNTAGT. Trimming removed 6 bases from V and 1 base from J, with 12 bases in between. The chain's CDR3 is CASSAQGKNTEAFF. The CDR3 region has the DNA TGTGCCAGCAGCGCCCAGGGGAAGAACACTGAAGCTTTCTTT.

The rearrangement links TRBV15 to TRBJ2-7, with TRBD1 matching 7 bases. Germline V lookup: CDR1 LNHNV, CDR2 YYDKDF (reference sequence). Trimming took 5 bases from V and 3 from J; bases not matched to a gene: 4. The CDR3 has 13 amino acids. The CDR3 region has the DNA TGTGCCACCAGCGGGACAGATATCTACGAGCAGTACTTC. It specifies CATSGTDIYEQYF. The full variable domain, with the rest looked up from reference TRBV15 and TRBJ2-7, is DAMVIQNPRYQVTQFGKPVTLSCSQTLNHNVMYWYQQKSSQAPKLLFHYYDKDFNNEADTPDNFQSRRPNTSFCFLDIRSPGLGDTAMYLCATSGTDIYEQYFGPGTRLTVT.

This clonotype has at least ten counts. The chain has TRBV6-1 and TRBJ1-6; D uncertain. The CDR3 is made up of 10 amino acids. Trimming took 3 bases from V and 13 from J, leaving 4 bases between them. CDR1 and CDR2 from the germline V gene are MNHNS and SASEGT. This CDR3 reads CASSEVPLHF. The CDR3 nucleotides are TGTGCCAGCAGTGAGGTTCCCCTCCACTTT.

Concerning this clonotype itself: Given a much more abundant clone one base away, this may be a read error. The V and J genes are TRBV19 and TRBJ1-1; weak D call: TRBD1 (5 bases). CDR1 is LNHDA, CDR2 SQIVND, per germline (reference sequence). The CDR3 is 11 residues long. In DNA form, the CDR3 reads TGTGCCACCGATTGGGGCACTGAAGTTTTCTTT. Translated: CATDWGTEVFF.

The CDR3 nucleotides read TGCAGTGCTCAAACTAGCGGGGGGGCCTACGAGCAGTACTTC. Protein: CSAQTSGGAYEQYF. This rearrangement joins TRBV20-1 to TRBJ2-7; 13 bases are shared with TRBD2. CDR1 and CDR2 from the germline V gene are DFQATT and SNEGSKA (reference sequence). With V trimmed by 5 bases and J by 2 bases, 3 bases remained unmatched. CDR3 size: 14 residues.

This clonotype was counted only a few times. J is TRBJ2-5 and V is TRBV5-4; perhaps D is TRBD1 or TRBD2 (5 bases each). Germline CDR1 is SGHNT and CDR2 is YYREEE (reference sequence). V was pared by 2 bases and J by 8 bases, with 10 bases between. The CDR3 loop spans 12 amino acids. Written as DNA, the CDR3 is TGTGCCAGCAGCTTTGATGGGACCACCCAGTACTTC. This codes for CASSFDGTTQYF.

This clonotype has a count of ten or more. This chain uses TRBV7-9 with TRBJ2-5; D call uncertain. V was clipped by 1 base and J by 2 bases, with 11 bases between them. The germline V gene has CDR1 SEHNR and CDR2 FQNEAQ (reference sequence). The CDR3 runs 15 residues. In DNA, the CDR3 is TGTGCCAGCAGCTTAGGTACAGCCAGACAAGAGACCCAGTACTTC. It is translated as CASSLGTARQETQYF.

This clonotype was detected ten times or more. In DNA form, the CDR3 reads TGTGCCAGCAGCTTAGGCTCCGGGACAGACTATGGCTACACCTTC. Residues: CASSLGSGTDYGYTF. This chain uses TRBV7-9 with TRBJ1-2; 7 bases match TRBD1. With 1 base clipped from V and 3 bases from J, the junction kept 5 bases outside the gene matches. There are 15 residues in the CDR3. CDR1 and CDR2 from the germline V gene are SEHNR and FQNEAQ (reference sequence).

The sample holds many counts of this clonotype. The V gene is TRBV6-5, the J gene TRBJ2-2, with 8 nucleotides matching TRBD2. Germline lookup yields CDR1 MNHEY and CDR2 SVGAGI. The length of the CDR3 is 14 residues. V was pared by 5 bases and J by 4 bases, with 3 bases of the junction left unmatched. Here the CDR3 DNA reads TGTGCCAGCAGTGAAGGGACTAGCACCGGGGAGCTGTTTTTT. Its translation: CASSEGTSTGELFF.

This clonotype was counted at least ten times. The chain employs TRBV29-1 and TRBJ1-4; 9 bases match TRBD1. V lost 2 bases to trimming and J lost 10 bases; unmatched junction nucleotides: 8. CDR1 and CDR2 (germline): SQVTM, ANQGSEA. The CDR3 consists of 14 residues. CDR3 DNA: TGCAGCGTTGAAAAAGGGACAGGGCGGCGAAAACTGTTTTTT. Protein product: CSVEKGTGRRKLFF.

This clonotype turned up a few times. V is TRBV29-1 and J is TRBJ2-7; 15 positions agree with TRBD2. The CDR3 totals 23 residues. The germline V gene encodes CDR1 SQVTM and CDR2 ANQGSEA. V gave up 6 bases and J gave up 4 bases; unmatched junction bases: 31. The CDR3 spells CSVTLGGLAGGKIPGYLQYEQYF. The CDR3 DNA reads as TGCAGCGTCACCCTCGGGGGACTAGCGGGAGGAAAGATACCTGGATACCTCCAATACGAGCAGTACTTC.

For this clonotype: This may stem from a read error, because a much larger clone lies one nucleotide away. This chain uses TRBV7-9 with TRBJ1-4, with TRBD1 matching over 8 bases. CDR3 size: 14 residues. CDR1 SEHNR and CDR2 FQNEAQ come from the germline V gene (reference sequence). J gave up 6 bases and V 7 bases, and 7 bases lay outside the gene matches. CDR3 residues: CASNPDRGDEKLFF. For the CDR3, the DNA is TGTGCCAGCAACCCCGACAGGGGAGATGAAAAACTGTTTTTT.

With regard to this clonotype: An end of the junction does not agree with germline; a read error may underlie this. This sequence joins TRBV10-3 and TRBJ2-6; D perhaps matches TRBD2 (5 bases). CDR1 and CDR2 from the germline V gene are ENHRY and SYGVKD. This CDR3 contains 12 residues. The DNA of the CDR3 is TGTGCCATCAGTGAGTCGGTTCGGACTGAAGCTTTC. It yields the protein CAISESVRTEAF.

The chain combines TRBV2 with TRBJ2-2, with D possibly TRBD2 on 5 matching bases. The V gene's germline CDR1 is SNHLY and CDR2 FYNNEI. V was clipped by 5 bases and J by 3 bases, with 22 bases between them. The CDR3 consists of 18 residues. For the CDR3, the DNA is TGTGCCAGCAGTTACGACGACAACCGGGAAACCTACACCGGGGAGCTGTTTTTT. Its protein product is CASSYDDNRETYTGELFF.

This clonotype was recorded a few times. The V gene is TRBV15, the J gene TRBJ1-4; 10 nucleotides line up with TRBD1. V shed 6 bases, J shed 7 bases, and the junction held 5 bases outside the gene matches. From germline, CDR1 is LNHNV and CDR2 YYDKDF (reference sequence). This CDR3 comprises 14 residues. DNA of the CDR3: TGTGCCACCAGGGGGACAGGGGAGAGTGAAAAACTGTTTTTT. This sequence encodes CATRGTGESEKLFF. The whole variable domain, remainder taken from reference TRBV15 and TRBJ1-4, is DAMVIQNPRYQVTQFGKPVTLSCSQTLNHNVMYWYQQKSSQAPKLLFHYYDKDFNNEADTPDNFQSRRPNTSFCFLDIRSPGLGDTAMYLCATRGTGESEKLFFGSGTQLSVL.

The V and J genes are TRBV15 and TRBJ2-7; 7 bases match TRBD2. Unmatched junction bases numbered 9, after V lost 1 base and J lost 9 bases. CDR3 length: 14 residues. Germline values: CDR1 LNHNV, CDR2 YYDKDF (reference sequence). The CDR3 here is CATSRVAPPGGQYF. CDR3 coding DNA: TGTGCCACCAGCAGAGTGGCACCGCCGGGGGGGCAGTACTTC.

This clonotype has only one observation. This clone may be a read error of a much larger clone one base away. The conserved phenylalanine or tryptophan normally closing the CDR3 is absent here, so this likely arose from a read error. The rearrangement links TRBV5-1 to TRBJ1-1, with 8 bases identical to TRBD1. Germline CDR1 SGHRS, CDR2 YFSETQ. This CDR3 is 15 amino acids long. J gave up 4 bases and V 3 bases, and 8 bases lay outside the gene matches. The CDR3: CASSSSGGAGTEAFL. The CDR3 DNA reads TGCGCCAGCAGCTCTTCAGGGGGCGCGGGCACTGAAGCTTTCCTT.

The chain joins TRBV9 to TRBJ1-2, with D perhaps TRBD1 (5 bases). The CDR3 runs to 15 residues. V was trimmed by 4 bases and J by 2 bases, leaving 15 bases between them. Germline CDR1 is SGDLS and CDR2 is YYNGEE. The CDR3 protein is CASSRDSLPNYGYTF. In DNA form, the CDR3 reads TGTGCCAGCAGCCGCGACAGCCTCCCGAACTATGGCTACACCTTC.

The chain joins TRBV20-1 to TRBJ1-3; D remains ambiguous. This CDR3 region has 15 residues. Trimming took 6 bases from V and 4 from J, leaving 19 bases between them. Looked up from germline, CDR1 is DFQATT and CDR2 is SNEGSKA (reference sequence). CDR3 bases: TGCAGTGCAGCCCCTCTGGGCACGGGGGGAAACACCATATATTTT. Translation: CSAAPLGTGGNTIYF.

This clonotype was seen repeatedly, ten times or more. The chain is built from TRBV15 and TRBJ2-7, with TRBD1 as a possible D gene (5 bases). Germline V gene lookup returns CDR1 LNHNV and CDR2 YYDKDF (reference sequence). The CDR3 has 15 amino acids. Trimming took off 5 bases at V and 0 bases at J, with 14 bases between the two ends. CDR3 residues: CATSGRNRNSYEQYF. CDR3 DNA: TGTGCCACCAGCGGACGAAACAGGAACTCCTACGAGCAGTACTTC.

In this sample, this clonotype turned up many times. This sequence joins TRBV7-2 and TRBJ1-2, with no clear D. Looked up from germline, CDR1 is SGHTA and CDR2 is FQGNSA. V was trimmed by 3 bases and J by 0 bases, leaving 11 bases between them. The CDR3 extends over 15 amino acids. In DNA, the CDR3 is TGTGCCAGCAGCTTTAGGAGGGCGACTAACTATGGCTACACCTTC. Translated: CASSFRRATNYGYTF.

Turning to this clonotype: A read error may account for a junction end that differs from germline. As DNA, the CDR3 is TGCGCCAGCAGGGGGACAGCTTCAAATGAAAAACTGCTTTTT. Translation gives CASRGTASNEKLLF. The genes are TRBV5-1 and TRBJ1-4; 7 bases line up with TRBD1. CDR3 size: 14 residues. Germline V lookup: CDR1 SGHRS, CDR2 YFSETQ.

This clonotype was seen at least ten times. At one boundary the junction diverges from the germline segment, which might be a read error. This rearrangement joins TRBV7-2 to TRBJ1-4; D is unresolved. Germline V lookup: CDR1 SGHTA, CDR2 FQGNSA. This CDR3 has 12 residues. CDR3 in amino acids: CASSLDGEKLFF. The DNA for the CDR3 is TGCGCCAGCAGCTTGGACGGTGAAAAACTGTTTTTT.

This clonotype was counted only a few times. CDR3 residues: CAIRRDISGNTIYF. The CDR3 DNA is TGTGCCATCAGGAGGGATATCTCTGGAAACACCATATATTTT. The genes are TRBV10-3 and TRBJ1-3, with D uncertain. Trimming removed 6 bases from V and 0 bases from J, with 9 bases in between. The CDR3 is 14 residues long. Germline V CDR1 and CDR2: ENHRY, SYGVKD.

This chain connects TRBV20-1 to TRBJ1-4; tentatively, D is TRBD1 (5 bases). Germline CDR1 and CDR2: DFQATT and SNEGSKA (reference sequence). V lost 0 bases and J lost 7, with 12 bases in between. The CDR3 covers 14 residues. The chain's CDR3 is CSARDGGGGEKLFF. CDR3 DNA sequence: TGCAGTGCTAGAGATGGCGGTGGGGGTGAAAAACTGTTTTTT.